This TCR beta chain was identified during a study of cytomegalovirus exposure and HLA in healthy donors. Study-level results: According to a subsequent analysis, TCR clusters identified in the first cohort showed a tendency to co-occur across the 120 or so validation repertoires. Reportedly, cytomegalovirus status was diagnosed with high sensitivity and specificity.

The CDR3 has 13 residues. The V gene's germline CDR1 is LNHDA and CDR2 SQIVND (reference sequence). The ends were cut back, 6 bases at V and 5 bases at J, with 11 bases in the middle. Generated by immunoSEQ multiplex PCR, the TCRdb table keeps only in-frame clones and is missing some. Among 65,000 to 75,000 clones listed, around 93% were seen once. This clone was counted a single time. What it binds is not known. The sequence came from a man between 18 and 35 years old in good health and CMV-seropositive. The sample comprised PBMCs. The genes are TRBV19 and TRBJ1-5; perhaps TRBD1 as D (6 bases). DNA of the CDR3: TGTGCCAGTAGGACAGGAATGTATCAGCCCCAGCATTTT. It is translated as CASRTGMYQPQHF.